This T cell receptor (beta chain) was profiled in a study of blood T cells in healthy people across ages. Germline V gives CDR1 SEHNR, CDR2 FQNEAQ (reference sequence). This CDR3 has 14 amino acids. Trimming stripped 1 base from V and 6 bases from J, with 10 bases between. Using a J-beta primer mix together with a sample-barcoded 5' primer, a second PCR was run for roughly 7 to 11 cycles. Each of the cDNA molecules was tagged by a template-switch adaptor with 12 random nucleotides. TCRdb recomputed calls from the 5' RACE reads with MiXCR, one row per CDR3 protein. The sample holds 650,000 to 1,000,000 distinct CDR3 sequences, about 36% seen once. Findings and limits, study-wide: With age, beta diversity per million T cells declined roughly linearly, significantly by approximately 40.

This clonotype was seen a handful of times. Its specificity is not known. This sequence originates from a man aged 18-30 years in good health. Specimen: blood. The rearrangement links TRBV7-9 to TRBJ2-1; D tentatively fits TRBD1 or TRBD2 (5 bases each). CDR3 sequence (DNA): TGTGCCAGCAGCTTAGGCCCCGGGGCCAATGAGCAGTTCTTC. Its protein product is CASSLGPGANEQFF.